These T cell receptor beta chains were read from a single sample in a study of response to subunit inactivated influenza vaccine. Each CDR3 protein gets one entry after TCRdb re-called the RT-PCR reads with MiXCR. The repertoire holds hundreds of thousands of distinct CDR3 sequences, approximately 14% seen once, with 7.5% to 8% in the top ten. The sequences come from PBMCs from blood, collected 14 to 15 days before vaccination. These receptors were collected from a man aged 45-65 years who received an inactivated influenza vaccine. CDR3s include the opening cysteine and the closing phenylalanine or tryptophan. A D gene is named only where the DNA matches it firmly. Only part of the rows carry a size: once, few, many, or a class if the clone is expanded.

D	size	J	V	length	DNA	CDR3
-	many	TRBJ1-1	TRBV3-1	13	TGTGCCAGCAGCCGAAGCGAGGTCACTGAAGCTTTCTTT	CASSRSEVTEAFF
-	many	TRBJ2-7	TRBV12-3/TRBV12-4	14	TGTGCCAGCAGTTTGTTGGGGAGCTCCTACGAGCAGTACTTC	CASSLLGSSYEQYF
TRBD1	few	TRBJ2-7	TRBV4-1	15	TGCGCCAGCAGCCAACCGGGACAGGGCAATTACGAGCAGTACTTC	CASSQPGQGNYEQYF
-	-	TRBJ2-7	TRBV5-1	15	TGCGCCAGCAGTCGTGTACAGGGTCCATCCTACGAGCAGTACTTC	CASSRVQGPSYEQYF
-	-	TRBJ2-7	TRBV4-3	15	TGCGCCAGCAGCCAAGATCCCGGCGGGCCCTACGAGCAGTACTTC	CASSQDPGGPYEQYF
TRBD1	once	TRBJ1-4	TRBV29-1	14	TGCAGCGTTGACTCCGGGACAGGGGATGAAAAACTGTTTTTT	CSVDSGTGDEKLFF
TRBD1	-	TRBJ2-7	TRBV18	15	TGTGCCAGCTCAAACTACCGGGACAGAGTTTACGAGCAGTACTTC	CASSNYRDRVYEQYF
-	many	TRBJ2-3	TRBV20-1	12	TGCAGTGGTTACGGCCGCACAGATACGCAGTATTTT	CSGYGRTDTQYF
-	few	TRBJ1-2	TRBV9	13	TGTGCCAGCAGCGTACTGAATAACTATGGCTACACCTTC	CASSVLNNYGYTF
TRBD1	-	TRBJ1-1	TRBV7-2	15	TGTGCCAGCAGCTTAGTCGGGACAGGGTACACTGAAGCTTTCTTT	CASSLVGTGYTEAFF
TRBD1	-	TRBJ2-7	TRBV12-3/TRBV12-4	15	TGTGCCAGCAGTTTAGTTTGGACAGGGTCCTACGAGCAGTACTTC	CASSLVWTGSYEQYF
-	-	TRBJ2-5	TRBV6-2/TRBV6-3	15	TGTGCCAGCAGTTACTCGAGGACGGCCCAAGAGACCCAGTACTTC	CASSYSRTAQETQYF
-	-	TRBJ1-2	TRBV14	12	TGTGCCAGCAGCCAAGAGTGGGACGGCTACACCTTC	CASSQEWDGYTF
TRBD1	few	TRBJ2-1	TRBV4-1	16	TGCGCCAGCAGCCAAGAAGGGGGGGGGACAGGGGACGAGCAGTTCTTC	CASSQEGGGTGDEQFF
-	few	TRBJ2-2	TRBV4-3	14	TGCGCCAGCAGCCAAGGCGAGGGGACCGGGGAGCTGTTTTTT	CASSQGEGTGELFF
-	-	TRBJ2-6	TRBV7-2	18	TGTGCCAGCAGCATATCGGACAGACCCCTCTCTGGGGCCAACGTCCTGACTTTC	CASSISDRPLSGANVLTF
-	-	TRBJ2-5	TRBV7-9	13	TGTGCCAGCAGCCCCCTACGGACAGAGACCCAGTACTTC	CASSPLRTETQYF
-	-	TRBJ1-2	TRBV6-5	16	TGTGCCAGCAGTTACTCGTCAGGGCAACTCGACTATGGCTACACCTTC	CASSYSSGQLDYGYTF
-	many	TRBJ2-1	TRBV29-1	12	TGCAGCGTTGCTCAGAGTTACAATGAGCAGTTCTTC	CSVAQSYNEQFF
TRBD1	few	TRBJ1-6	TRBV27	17	TGTGCCAGCAGTTTAACCCAGGGACAGGGAAATGTGGCACCCCTCCACTTT	CASSLTQGQGNVAPLHF
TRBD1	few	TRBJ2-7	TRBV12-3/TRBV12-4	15	TGTGCCAGCAGTCACGGGACAGGGGTCACCTACGAGCAGTACTTC	CASSHGTGVTYEQYF
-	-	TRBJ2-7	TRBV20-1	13	TGCAGTGCTGGCCGGGCCAGCCACTACGAGCAGTACTTC	CSAGRASHYEQYF
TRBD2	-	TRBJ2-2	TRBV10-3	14	TGTGCCACCGCGGGAGGCCAGAACACCGGGGAGCTGTTTTTT	CATAGGQNTGELFF
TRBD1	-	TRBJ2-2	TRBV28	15	TGTGCCAGCAGTTACAGGGGGCGCGGCGCCGGGGAGCTGTTTTTT	CASSYRGRGAGELFF
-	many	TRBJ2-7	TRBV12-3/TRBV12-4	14	TGTGCCAGCAGGTTTCCAAATGGGGGGTACGAGCAGTACTTC	CASRFPNGGYEQYF
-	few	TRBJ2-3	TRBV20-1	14	TGCAGTGCCACGCTAGGGACTAGCACAGATACGCAGTATTTT	CSATLGTSTDTQYF
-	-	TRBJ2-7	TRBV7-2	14	TGTGCCAGCAGCTCAGAACCACTAGCTGGCGAGCAGTACTTC	CASSSEPLAGEQYF
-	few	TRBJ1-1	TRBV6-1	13	TGTGCCAGCAATAGGTTGGAGAACACTGAAGCTTTCTTT	CASNRLENTEAFF
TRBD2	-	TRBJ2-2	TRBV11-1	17	TGTGCCAGCAGCCGACTAGCGGGGCTGAGGAACACCGGGGAGCTGTTTTTT	CASSRLAGLRNTGELFF
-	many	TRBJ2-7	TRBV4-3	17	TGCGCCAGCAGCCAAGAGTTTACGAGAGAGGGGACCTACGAGCAGTACTTC	CASSQEFTREGTYEQYF
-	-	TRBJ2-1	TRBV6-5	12	TGTGCCACCCGCTCCCCAACCAATGAGCAGTTCTTC	CATRSPTNEQFF